The clone carrying this T cell receptor (beta chain) was found a few times. This sample is drawn from a study of control samples from healthy donors and cancer patients. Between the trimmed V and J ends, which lost 4 bases and 6 bases, there was a span of 18 bases. The CDR3 is 15 amino acids. From germline, CDR1 is SGHRS and CDR2 YFSETQ. Clones were read by immunoSEQ multiplex PCR, and TCRdb kept only the in-frame ones, dropping some. Counted here are fewer than 200,000 clones, around 90% occurring once; the ten biggest clones make up roughly 1.5%. The sequencing sample was made of blood. The gene calls are TRBV5-1 and TRBJ2-3, with D perhaps given as TRBD1 or TRBD2 (6 bases each). This TCR was sampled from a woman aged 45-65 years in good health. The CDR3 loop is CASSDLGPGADTQYF. In DNA form, the CDR3 reads TGCGCCAGCAGCGACTTGGGGCCGGGGGCGGATACGCAGTATTTT.